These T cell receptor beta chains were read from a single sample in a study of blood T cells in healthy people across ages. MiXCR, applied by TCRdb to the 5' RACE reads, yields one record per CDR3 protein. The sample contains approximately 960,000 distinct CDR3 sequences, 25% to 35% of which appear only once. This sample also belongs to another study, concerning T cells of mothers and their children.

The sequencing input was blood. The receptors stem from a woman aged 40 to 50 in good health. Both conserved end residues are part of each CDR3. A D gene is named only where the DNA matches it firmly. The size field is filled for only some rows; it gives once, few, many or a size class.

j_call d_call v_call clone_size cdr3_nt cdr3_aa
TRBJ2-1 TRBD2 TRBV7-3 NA TGTGCCAGCAGCCTCCGACTAGCGGGGGGGATGGGAAATGAGCAGTTCTTC CASSLRLAGGMGNEQFF
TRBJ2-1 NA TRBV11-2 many TGTGCCAGCAGCCTCCGAATGGGGGCCGACTTAAGAAATGAGCAGTTCTTC CASSLRMGADLRNEQFF
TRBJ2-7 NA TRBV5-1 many TGCGCCAGCAGCCTAGGACATCAGGGGCCCTACGAGCAGTACTTC CASSLGHQGPYEQYF
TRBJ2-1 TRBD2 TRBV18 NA TGTGCCAGCTCACCACCCCGGGTAGCGGGGATCCACAATGAGCAGTTCTTC CASSPPRVAGIHNEQFF
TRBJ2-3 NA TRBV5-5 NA TGTGCCAGCAGCTTGATCCAGAGGGATACGCAGTATTTT CASSLIQRDTQYF
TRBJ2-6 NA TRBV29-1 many TGCAGCGTTGAAGCAGGAACCTCTGGGGCCAACGTCCTGACTTTC CSVEAGTSGANVLTF
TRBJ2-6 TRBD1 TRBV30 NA TGTGCCTGGGACAGGGTTGGGGCCAACGTCCTGACTTTC CAWDRVGANVLTF
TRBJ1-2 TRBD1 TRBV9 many TGTGCCAGCAGCTCGGGACAGGGGAGCTATGGCTACACCTTC CASSSGQGSYGYTF
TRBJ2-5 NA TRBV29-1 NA TGCACGGCTAGTGGGGGTGGGGAGACCCAGTACTTC CTASGGGETQYF
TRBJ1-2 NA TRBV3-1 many TGTGCCAGCAGCCAAGGCGTCGGACATACTAACTATGGCTACACCTTC CASSQGVGHTNYGYTF
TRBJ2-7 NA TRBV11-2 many TGTGCCAGCAGCCAACGTCCGGGTCCCTACGAGCAGTACTTC CASSQRPGPYEQYF
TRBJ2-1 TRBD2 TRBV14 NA TGTGCCAGCAGCTCAGTAGCGGGGGGGCTGAATGAGCAGTTCTTC CASSSVAGGLNEQFF
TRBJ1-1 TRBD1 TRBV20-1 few TGCAGTGCTAGCTCGGACAGGGCGCTTGGGGGCTCGGGGATGAACACTGAAGCTTTCTTT CSASSDRALGGSGMNTEAFF
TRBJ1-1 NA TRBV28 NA TGTGCCAGCAGACCGCCCGGGTCCCAGGAAAATGAAGCTTTCTTT CASRPPGSQENEAFF
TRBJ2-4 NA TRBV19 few TGTGCCAGTAGTATCATGGGGGGCGAGGGAAACATTCAGTACTTC CASSIMGGEGNIQYF
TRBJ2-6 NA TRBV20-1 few TGCAGTGCTAGAGCGGGGGTTGGATCTGGGGCCAACGTCCTGACTTTC CSARAGVGSGANVLTF
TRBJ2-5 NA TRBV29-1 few TGCAGTGGCGGAGGGGGGTACCAAGAGACCCAGTACTTC CSGGGGYQETQYF
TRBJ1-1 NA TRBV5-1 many TGCGCCAGCATGGAAGGGGGACGGACTGAAGCTTTCTTT CASMEGGRTEAFF
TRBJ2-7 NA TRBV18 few TGTGCCAGCTCACCGGACGCAGGCTCCTACGAGCAGTACTTC CASSPDAGSYEQYF
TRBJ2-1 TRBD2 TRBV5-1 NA TGCGCCAGCAACGGTCTAGCGGGGACCAATGAGCAGTTCTTC CASNGLAGTNEQFF
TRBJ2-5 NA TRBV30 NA TGTGCCCGGTATGCCAGGGGATTGAAAGAGACCCAGTACTTC CARYARGLKETQYF
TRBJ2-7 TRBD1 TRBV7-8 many TGTGCCAGCAGCTTCGGTTCCTGGACAGGGCGTGAGAGGGAGCAGTACTTC CASSFGSWTGREREQYF
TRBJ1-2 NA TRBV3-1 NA TGTGCCAGCAGCCAAGTTAGCAGGGGCGCCACCGATGGCTACACCTTC CASSQVSRGATDGYTF
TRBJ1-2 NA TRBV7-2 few TGTGCCAGCAGCTCCTCGGGGAATGGCTACACCTTC CASSSSGNGYTF
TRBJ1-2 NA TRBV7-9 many TGTGCCAGCAGCCGCGAGGACAAATCTAACTATGGCTACACCTTC CASSREDKSNYGYTF
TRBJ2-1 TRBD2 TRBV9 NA TGTGCCAGCAGCCCGGGCCATACTAGCGGGGGGACGTTGAACAATGAGCAGTTCTTC CASSPGHTSGGTLNNEQFF
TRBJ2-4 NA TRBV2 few TGTGCCAGCCTCTCGAGCAGCATTCAGTACTTC CASLSSSIQYF